What follows describes a single TCR delta chain. Its antigen is still unknown. TCRdb's listed protein matches a much larger clone and diverges from this DNA's translation at residue 5, likely through a read error; the protein shown comes from the DNA. The data originate from a study of gamma-delta T cells after stem cell transplantation (dated by TCRdb to about 2016). The CDR3, from cysteine to phenylalanine, totals 16 residues. Only the CDR3 portion is preserved as DNA: 48 bases, with reading frame beginning at the first base. Via the germline V gene, CDR1 is GEAIGNYY and CDR2 EKD. The junction shows trimming of 4 bases on V and 3 bases on J, plus 20 bases between the germline ends. Libraries were constructed by RT-PCR. Reads for this sample came from an Illumina MiSeq. After TCRdb called clones again from the public reads with CATT, rows with identical DNA were merged. The sample table holds 1,000 to 1,500 delta-chain clones, of which less than 30% were seen once. The top ten clones comprise around 40% of the sample.

The source of this sequence is a human donor. It is not recorded whose cells these are; they may come from a transplant donor. The sequencing sample was made of gamma-delta T cells. Here the chain combines TRDV2 and TRDJ1, with the D gene not confidently named. Here the CDR3 is given as CACEPLGHRSADKLIF. The DNA sequence is TGTGCCTGTGAACCTCTTGGGCACAGGTCGGCCGATAAACTCATCTTT.